This entry lists 22 T cell receptor beta chains sequenced from one sample in a study of T cells after yellow fever vaccination. TCRdb re-called the 5' RACE reads through MiXCR, storing one row per CDR3 protein. The sample yields a few hundred thousand distinct CDR3 sequences, roughly 12% seen once. The sample here was PBMCs, taken on the day of the first yellow fever vaccination. The source is a man younger than 35 who received the YFV17D yellow fever vaccine.

In its sample, this clonotype was seen a few times. The genes are TRBV7-9 and TRBJ2-1; D possibly matches TRBD1 or TRBD2 (5 bases each). Germline CDR1 reads SEHNR; CDR2 reads FQNEAQ (reference sequence). The CDR3 is 15 residues long. Trimming pared 0 bases from V and 8 bases from J, leaving 14 bases between. The CDR3 DNA reads TGTGCCAGCAGCTTAGCGGGTCCTGAGGGGTATGAGCAGTTCTTC. Its translation is CASSLAGPEGYEQFF.

The V call is TRBV27, the J call TRBJ2-7; 7 positions match TRBD1. The V and J ends lost 9 bases and 3 bases, in that order; junction bases with no gene match: 8. This CDR3 is built from 13 residues. CDR1 and CDR2 (germline): MNHEY, SMNVEV (reference sequence). CDR3 sequence: CASTGQPDYEQYF. The CDR3 region has the DNA TGTGCCAGTACGGGACAGCCTGACTACGAGCAGTACTTC.

In its sample, this clonotype was seen a few times. The chain is built from TRBV7-8 and TRBJ1-2, with unresolved D. This CDR3 has 13 amino acids. Trimming removed 5 bases at V and 5 bases at J, with 12 bases between. Germline CDR1 SGHVS, CDR2 FQNEAQ. In nucleotides, the CDR3 is TGTGCCAGCAGCCCCGGGGTACATTATGGCTACACCTTC. Translating it yields CASSPGVHYGYTF.

The rearrangement joins TRBV5-1 to TRBJ1-1; 9 bases are a match to TRBD1. CDR1 SGHRS and CDR2 YFSETQ come from the germline V gene. The CDR3 consists of 13 residues. Trimming cost V 4 bases and J 7 bases; bases outside gene matches: 5. The DNA of the CDR3 is TGCGCCAGCAGCCCACAGGGGGCCGGTGAAGCTTTCTTT. It translates to CASSPQGAGEAFF.

This clonotype was counted between two and nine times. The V and J genes are TRBV29-1 and TRBJ1-1; D is uncertain. This CDR3 contains 13 residues. The V end lost 4 bases, the J end lost 5 bases, and 14 bases lay between the germline ends. Germline CDR1 reads SQVTM; CDR2 reads ANQGSEA. In DNA, the CDR3 is TGCAGCGTTGTGAGGCAGGTAAAAACTGAAGCTTTCTTT. Translation gives CSVVRQVKTEAFF.

V gene TRBV3-1 combines with J gene TRBJ2-2; tentatively, D is TRBD1 or TRBD2 (5 bases each). Germline-derived CDR1 and CDR2 are LGHDT and YNNKEL (reference sequence). This CDR3 region has 18 residues. Trimming took 6 bases from V and 5 from J, leaving 25 bases between them. DNA of the CDR3: TGTGCCAGCAGTCCCCACGGGGCCCTAGGAAGAGATACCGGGGAGCTGTTTTTT. Its protein is CASSPHGALGRDTGELFF.

Details on this clonotype: This may come from a read error, since a much larger clone is one base off. The chain links TRBV4-3 to TRBJ2-7, with TRBD2 matching 13 bases. The CDR3 is 16 residues long. V shed 1 base, J shed 4 bases, and the junction held 4 bases outside the gene matches. Germline lookup yields CDR1 LGHNA and CDR2 YSLEER. CDR3 sequence: CASSQGETSGGYEQYF. DNA of the CDR3: TGCGCCAGCAGCCAAGGTGAGACTAGCGGGGGGTACGAGCAGTACTTC.

The table lists this clonotype with many counts. The chain employs TRBV20-1 and TRBJ2-7; 8 bases match TRBD2. The germline gives CDR1 DFQATT, CDR2 SNEGSKA (reference sequence). This CDR3 is 14 amino acids long. Unmatched junction bases numbered 6, after V lost 0 bases and J lost 5 bases. The CDR3 protein is CSARDSGGVNEQYV. Written as DNA, the CDR3 is TGCAGTGCTAGAGATTCCGGGGGGGTTAACGAGCAGTACGTC.

This clonotype was seen a handful of times. The rearrangement joins TRBV12-3 or TRBV12-4 to TRBJ2-5, with 8 bases aligning to TRBD1. The CDR3 consists of 14 residues. V lost 5 bases and J lost 5; bases outside the gene matches: 7. DNA of the CDR3: TGTGCCAGCAGTATCGGACAGGGTGGGGAGACCCAGTACTTC. This gives the protein CASSIGQGGETQYF.

The V and J genes are TRBV6-1 and TRBJ2-2; TRBD2 matches at 7 bases. Trimming took 6 bases from V and 5 from J; bases not matched to a gene: 6. The length of the CDR3 is 14 residues. Germline V gene lookup returns CDR1 MNHNS and CDR2 SASEGT. CDR3: CASSPWGGTGELFF. CDR3 nucleotide sequence: TGTGCCAGCAGCCCCTGGGGAGGGACCGGGGAGCTGTTTTTT.

Only a few counts were recorded for this clonotype. The chain recombines TRBV25-1 with TRBJ1-2; no reliable D call. V lost 4 bases to trimming and J lost 2 bases, with 5 bases between them. Germline V lookup: CDR1 MGHDK, CDR2 SYGVNS. This CDR3 is built from 12 residues. In DNA form, the CDR3 reads TGTGCCAGCAGTGCGCGGAACTATGGCTACACCTTC. It is translated as CASSARNYGYTF.

This clonotype was detected ten times or more. This chain connects TRBV5-1 to TRBJ1-1; D is undetermined. Germline V gene sequence: CDR1 SGHRS, CDR2 YFSETQ. V was clipped by 1 base and J by 1 base, with 8 bases between them. This CDR3 has 14 amino acids. The CDR3 loop reads CASSLSSPNTEAFF. DNA for the CDR3: TGCGCCAGCAGCTTGTCCAGCCCGAACACTGAAGCTTTCTTT.

The chain recombines TRBV5-5 with TRBJ2-1; D gene uncertain. Trimming removed 9 bases from V and 12 bases from J, with 19 bases in between. The CDR3 contains 12 residues. Germline V lookup: CDR1 SGHKS, CDR2 YYEKEE (reference sequence). CDR3 nucleotide sequence: TGTGCCATGAGCACTACGTTCGTCTGGCAGTTCTTC. Translated: CAMSTTFVWQFF. The full variable domain, completed using reference TRBV5-5 and TRBJ2-1, is DAGVTQSPTHLIKTRGQQVTLRCSPISGHKSVSWYQQVLGQGPQFIFQYYEKEERGRGNFPDRFSARQFPNYSSELNVNALLLGDSALYLCAMSTTFVWQFFGPGTRLTVL.

The rearrangement links TRBV21-1 to TRBJ1-4; TRBD1, the table's D call, was not compared with the DNA. TRBV21-1 is annotated as a pseudogene. The CDR3 covers 15 residues. In DNA, the CDR3 is TGTGCCAGCAGCAAAGCCGCCGGGGATGATGAAAAACTGTTTTTT. Its translation: CASSKAAGDDEKLFF.

J is TRBJ2-7 and V is TRBV11-2; 11 nucleotides align to TRBD2. CDR1 is SGHAT, CDR2 FQNNGV, per germline. This CDR3 region has 15 residues. Trimming removed 4 bases from V and 2 bases from J; junction bases left unmatched: 4. The CDR3 nucleotides read TGTGCCAGCAGCTATACTAGCGGGGGAGCCTACGAGCAGTACGTC. Residues: CASSYTSGGAYEQYV.

This clonotype was seen at least ten times. V usage is TRBV12-3 or TRBV12-4 and J usage is TRBJ2-3, with 8 nucleotides matching TRBD2. There are 14 residues in the CDR3. Trimming removed 5 bases from V and 7 bases from J; junction bases left unmatched: 8. This chain's CDR3 is CASSQAGDLNTQYF. DNA for the CDR3: TGTGCCAGCAGTCAAGCGGGGGATCTGAATACGCAGTATTTT.

This rearrangement joins TRBV10-3 to TRBJ2-3, with 9 bases lining up with TRBD2. V trimming: 11 bases; J trimming: 1 base; junction bases outside the gene matches: 1. The length of the CDR3 is 12 residues. Germline-derived CDR1 and CDR2 are ENHRY and SYGVKD. In DNA, the CDR3 is TGTGCCGCGGGGGGGGGCACAGATACGCAGTATTTT. Translation gives CAAGGGTDTQYF.

This clonotype came up a few times. The V gene is TRBV4-2, the J gene TRBJ1-2; TRBD1 agrees at 8 bases. J gave up 7 bases and V 0 bases, and 7 bases lay outside the gene matches. CDR1 and CDR2 (germline): LGHNA, YNFKEQ. CDR3 size: 15 residues. As DNA, the CDR3 is TGTGCCAGCAGCCAAGAAAGGACAGGGCTTAGTGGCTACACCTTC. Its protein product is CASSQERTGLSGYTF.

This clonotype was seen at least ten times. The gene calls are TRBV5-6 and TRBJ1-4; D is perhaps TRBD1 (6 bases). The V gene lost 5 bases and the J gene lost 5 bases, with 16 bases spanning the gap. The CDR3 sequence is 15 residues long. Germline CDR1 and CDR2: SGHDT and YYEEEE. The CDR3 DNA is TGTGCCAGCAGTGGAGGGACATCCTTCAATGAAAAACTGTTTTTT. Translated: CASSGGTSFNEKLFF.

This clonotype has ten or more counts. The chain is built from TRBV25-1 and TRBJ1-5, with 7 bases that match TRBD1. The germline V gene encodes CDR1 MGHDK and CDR2 SYGVNS. This CDR3 spans 16 amino acids. V lost 3 bases to trimming and J lost 0 bases; unmatched junction nucleotides: 5. In DNA form, the CDR3 reads TGTGCCAGCAGTGATGGGCGACAGGGTAGCAATCAGCCCCAGCATTTT. This codes for CASSDGRQGSNQPQHF. Filled out from reference TRBV25-1 and TRBJ1-5, the complete variable domain reads EADIYQTPRYLVIGTGKKITLECSQTMGHDKMYWYQQDPGMELHLIHYSYGVNSTEKGDLSSESTVSRIRTEHFPLTLESARPSHTSQYLCASSDGRQGSNQPQHFGDGTRLSIL.

The chain has TRBV5-1 and TRBJ1-6; a possible D gene is TRBD1 (6 bases). The germline V gene encodes CDR1 SGHRS and CDR2 YFSETQ. V was clipped by 0 bases and J by 0 bases, with 13 bases between them. This CDR3 comprises 18 residues. CDR3: CASSLVGGDPSYNSPLHF. The CDR3 nucleotides read TGCGCCAGCAGCTTGGTCGGGGGCGATCCCTCCTATAATTCACCCCTCCACTTT.

This clonotype was seen a handful of times. The chain combines TRBV10-3 with TRBJ2-7; a weak D match, TRBD2 (5 bases). CDR1 and CDR2 from the germline V gene are ENHRY and SYGVKD. Trimming took off 2 bases at V and 7 bases at J, with 9 bases between the two ends. CDR3 length equals 12 residues. CDR3 sequence: CAISEATGEQYF. CDR3 sequence (DNA): TGTGCCATCAGTGAGGCAACGGGGGAGCAGTACTTC.